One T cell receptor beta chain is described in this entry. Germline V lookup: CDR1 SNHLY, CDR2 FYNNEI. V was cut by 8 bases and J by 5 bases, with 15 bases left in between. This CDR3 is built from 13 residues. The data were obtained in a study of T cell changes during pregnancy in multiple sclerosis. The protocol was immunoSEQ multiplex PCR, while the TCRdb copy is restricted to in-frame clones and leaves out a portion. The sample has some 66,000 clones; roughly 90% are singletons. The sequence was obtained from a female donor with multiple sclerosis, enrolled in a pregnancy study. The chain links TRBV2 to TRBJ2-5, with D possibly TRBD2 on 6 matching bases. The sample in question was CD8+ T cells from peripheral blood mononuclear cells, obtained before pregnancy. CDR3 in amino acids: CASGGLQRETQYF. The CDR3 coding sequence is TGTGCCAGCGGGGGACTCCAGCGGGAGACCCAGTACTTC. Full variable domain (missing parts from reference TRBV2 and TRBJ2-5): EPEVTQTPSHQVTQMGQEVILRCVPISNHLYFYWYRQILGQKVEFLVSFYNNEISEKSEIFDDQFSVERPDGSNFTLKIRSTKLEDSAMYFCASGGLQRETQYFGPGTRLLVL.